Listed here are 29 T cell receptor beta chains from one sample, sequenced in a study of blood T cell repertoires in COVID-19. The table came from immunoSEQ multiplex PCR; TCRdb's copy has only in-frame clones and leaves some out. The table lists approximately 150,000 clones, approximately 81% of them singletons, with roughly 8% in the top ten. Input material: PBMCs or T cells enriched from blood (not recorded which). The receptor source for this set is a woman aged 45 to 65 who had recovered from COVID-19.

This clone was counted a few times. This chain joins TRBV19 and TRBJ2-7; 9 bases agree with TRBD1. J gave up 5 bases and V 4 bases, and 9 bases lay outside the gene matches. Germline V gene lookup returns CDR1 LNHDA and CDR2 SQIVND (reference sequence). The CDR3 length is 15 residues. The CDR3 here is CASSTRQGVVDEQYF. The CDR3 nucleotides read TGTGCCAGTAGTACCCGACAGGGGGTGGTCGACGAGCAGTACTTC.

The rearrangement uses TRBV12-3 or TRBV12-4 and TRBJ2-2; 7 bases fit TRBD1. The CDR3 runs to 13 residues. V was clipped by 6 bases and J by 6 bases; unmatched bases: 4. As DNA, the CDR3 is TGTGCCAGCAGAACAGGGGATTCCGGGGAGCTGTTTTTT. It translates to CASRTGDSGELFF.

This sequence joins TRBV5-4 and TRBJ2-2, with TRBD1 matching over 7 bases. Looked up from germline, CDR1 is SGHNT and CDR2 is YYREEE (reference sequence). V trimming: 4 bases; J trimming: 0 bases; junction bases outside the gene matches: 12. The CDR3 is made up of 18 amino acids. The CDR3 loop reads CASSVTGTVGTNTGELFF. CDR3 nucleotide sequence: TGTGCCAGCAGCGTTACCGGGACAGTAGGAACGAACACCGGGGAGCTGTTTTTT.

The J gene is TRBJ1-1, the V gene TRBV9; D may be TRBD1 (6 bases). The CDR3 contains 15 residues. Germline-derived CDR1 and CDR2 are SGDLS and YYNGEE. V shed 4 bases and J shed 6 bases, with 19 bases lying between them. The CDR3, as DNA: TGTGCCAGCAGCCCCCAGCAGGACAGACTGGCTGAAGCTTTCTTT. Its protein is CASSPQQDRLAEAFF.

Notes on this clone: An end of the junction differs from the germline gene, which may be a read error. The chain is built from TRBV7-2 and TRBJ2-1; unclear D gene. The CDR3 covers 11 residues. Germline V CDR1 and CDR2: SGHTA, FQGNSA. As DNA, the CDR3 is TGTGTCAGCACCCAAAACGGAGCGCAGTTCTTC. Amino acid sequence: CVSTQNGAQFF.

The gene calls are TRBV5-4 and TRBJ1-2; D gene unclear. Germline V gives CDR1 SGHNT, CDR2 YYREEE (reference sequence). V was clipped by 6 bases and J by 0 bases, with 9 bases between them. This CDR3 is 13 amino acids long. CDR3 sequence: CASTGGTNYGYTF. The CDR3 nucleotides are TGTGCCAGCACCGGAGGAACTAACTATGGCTACACCTTC. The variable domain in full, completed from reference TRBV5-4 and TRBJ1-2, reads ETGVTQSPTHLIKTRGQQVTLRCSSQSGHNTVSWYQQALGQGPQFIFQYYREEENGRGNFPPRFSGLQFPNYSSELNVNALELDDSALYLCASTGGTNYGYTFGSGTRLTVV.

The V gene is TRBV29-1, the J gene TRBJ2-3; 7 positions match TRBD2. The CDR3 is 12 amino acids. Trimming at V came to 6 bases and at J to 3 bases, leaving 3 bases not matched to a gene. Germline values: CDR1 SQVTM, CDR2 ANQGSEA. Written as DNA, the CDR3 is TGCAGCGTCGGGGGGAATACAGATACGCAGTATTTT. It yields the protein CSVGGNTDTQYF.

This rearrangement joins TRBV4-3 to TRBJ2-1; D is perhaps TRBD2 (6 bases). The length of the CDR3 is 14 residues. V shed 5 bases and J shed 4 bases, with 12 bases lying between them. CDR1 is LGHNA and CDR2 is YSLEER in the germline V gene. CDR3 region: CASSYQAGYNEQFF. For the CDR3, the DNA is TGCGCCAGCAGCTACCAGGCGGGGTACAATGAGCAGTTCTTC.

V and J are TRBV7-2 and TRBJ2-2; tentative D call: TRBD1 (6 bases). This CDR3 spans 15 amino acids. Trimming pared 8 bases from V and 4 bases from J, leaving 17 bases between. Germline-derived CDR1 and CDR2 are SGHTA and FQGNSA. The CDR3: CASGAPGAITGELFF. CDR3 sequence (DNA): TGTGCCAGCGGGGCCCCAGGGGCGATCACCGGGGAGCTGTTTTTT.

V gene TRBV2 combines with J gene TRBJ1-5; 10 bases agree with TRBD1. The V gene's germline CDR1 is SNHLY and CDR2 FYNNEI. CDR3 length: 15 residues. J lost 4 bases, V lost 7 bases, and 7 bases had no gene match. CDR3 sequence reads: CASKPPDRGNQPQHF. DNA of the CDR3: TGTGCCAGCAAACCCCCGGACAGGGGGAATCAGCCCCAGCATTTT.

CDR3 residues: CASSYHTSGGNPDTQYF. The DNA for the CDR3 is TGTGCCAGCAGCTACCATACTAGCGGGGGAAACCCAGATACGCAGTATTTT. V gene TRBV11-2 combines with J gene TRBJ2-3; 11 bases fit TRBD2. J was trimmed by 4 bases and V by 4 bases; bases with no gene match: 10. This CDR3 has 17 residues. Per the germline V gene, CDR1 is SGHAT and CDR2 is FQNNGV.

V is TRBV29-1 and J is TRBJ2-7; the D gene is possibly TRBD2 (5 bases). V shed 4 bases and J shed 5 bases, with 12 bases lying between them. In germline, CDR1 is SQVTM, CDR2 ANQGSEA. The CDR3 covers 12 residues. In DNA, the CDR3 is TGCAGCGTTGGACGGGGAGACAACGAGCAGTACTTC. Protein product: CSVGRGDNEQYF.

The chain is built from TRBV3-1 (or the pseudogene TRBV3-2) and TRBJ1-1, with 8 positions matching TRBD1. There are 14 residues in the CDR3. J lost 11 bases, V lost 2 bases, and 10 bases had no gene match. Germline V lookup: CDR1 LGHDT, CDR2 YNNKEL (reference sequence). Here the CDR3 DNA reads TGTGCCAGCAGCCAAACCGACAGGGGAGGTGGGGCTTTCTTT. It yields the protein CASSQTDRGGGAFF.

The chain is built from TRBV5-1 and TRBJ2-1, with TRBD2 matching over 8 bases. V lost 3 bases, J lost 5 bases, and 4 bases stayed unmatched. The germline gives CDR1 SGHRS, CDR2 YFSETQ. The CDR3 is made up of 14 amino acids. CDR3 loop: CASSSQAGDNEQFF. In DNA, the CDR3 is TGCGCCAGCAGCTCTCAAGCGGGAGACAATGAGCAGTTCTTC. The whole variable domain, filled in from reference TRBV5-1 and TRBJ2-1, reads KAGVTQTPRYLIKTRGQQVTLSCSPISGHRSVSWYQQTPGQGLQFLFEYFSETQRNKGNFPGRFSGRQFSNSRSEMNVSTLELGDSALYLCASSSQAGDNEQFFGPGTRLTVL.

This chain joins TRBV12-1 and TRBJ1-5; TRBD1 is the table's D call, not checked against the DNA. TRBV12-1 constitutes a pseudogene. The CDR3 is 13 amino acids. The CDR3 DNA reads TGTGCCAGCGGACAAGCAAGCAATCAGCCCCAGCATTTT. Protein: CASGQASNQPQHF.

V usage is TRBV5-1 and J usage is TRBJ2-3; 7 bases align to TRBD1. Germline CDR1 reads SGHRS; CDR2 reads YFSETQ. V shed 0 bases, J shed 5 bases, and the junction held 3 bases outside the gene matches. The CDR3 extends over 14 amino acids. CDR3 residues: CASSLEGAGDTQYF. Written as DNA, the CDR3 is TGCGCCAGCAGCTTGGAGGGGGCGGGAGATACGCAGTATTTT.

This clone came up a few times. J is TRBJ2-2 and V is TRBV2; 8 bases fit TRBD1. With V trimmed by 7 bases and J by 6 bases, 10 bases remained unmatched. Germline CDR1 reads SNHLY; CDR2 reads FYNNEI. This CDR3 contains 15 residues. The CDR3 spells CASTAGGGWAGELFF. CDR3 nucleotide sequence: TGTGCCAGCACCGCAGGGGGCGGGTGGGCCGGGGAGCTGTTTTTT.

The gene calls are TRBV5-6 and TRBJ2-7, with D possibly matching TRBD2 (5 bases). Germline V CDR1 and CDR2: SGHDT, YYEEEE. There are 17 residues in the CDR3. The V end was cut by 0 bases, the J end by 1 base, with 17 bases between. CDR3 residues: CASSLEWGDTASYEQYF. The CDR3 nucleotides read TGTGCCAGCAGCTTGGAGTGGGGAGACACTGCTTCCTACGAGCAGTACTTC.

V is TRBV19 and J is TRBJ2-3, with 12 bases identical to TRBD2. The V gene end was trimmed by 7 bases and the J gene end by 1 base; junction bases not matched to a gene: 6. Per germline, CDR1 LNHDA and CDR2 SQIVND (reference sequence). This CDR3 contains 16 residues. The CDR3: CASTWRTSGGTDTQYF. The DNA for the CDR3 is TGTGCCAGTACCTGGAGGACTAGCGGGGGCACAGATACGCAGTATTTT.

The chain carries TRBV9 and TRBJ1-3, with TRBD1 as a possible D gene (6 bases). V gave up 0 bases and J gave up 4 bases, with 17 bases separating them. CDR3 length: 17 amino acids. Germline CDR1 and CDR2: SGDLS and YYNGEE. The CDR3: CASSVGLSDRPGNTIYF. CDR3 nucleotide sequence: TGTGCCAGCAGCGTAGGACTCAGTGACAGGCCCGGAAACACCATATATTTT.

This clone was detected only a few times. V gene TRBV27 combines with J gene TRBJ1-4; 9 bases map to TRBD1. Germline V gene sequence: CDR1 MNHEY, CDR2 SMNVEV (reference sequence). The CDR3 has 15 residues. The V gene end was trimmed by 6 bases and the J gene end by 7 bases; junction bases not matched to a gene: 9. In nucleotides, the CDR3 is TGTGCCAGCAGAACAGACAGGGGGGGAAGTGAAAAACTGTTTTTT. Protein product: CASRTDRGGSEKLFF.

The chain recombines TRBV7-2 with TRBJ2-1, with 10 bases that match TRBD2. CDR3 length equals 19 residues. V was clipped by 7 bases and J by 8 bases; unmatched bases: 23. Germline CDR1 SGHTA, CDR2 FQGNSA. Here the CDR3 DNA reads TGTGCCAGCACCTTTCCTCGCGGTAGGCTAGCGGGGGAGGGCCATGAGCAGTTCTTC. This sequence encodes CASTFPRGRLAGEGHEQFF.

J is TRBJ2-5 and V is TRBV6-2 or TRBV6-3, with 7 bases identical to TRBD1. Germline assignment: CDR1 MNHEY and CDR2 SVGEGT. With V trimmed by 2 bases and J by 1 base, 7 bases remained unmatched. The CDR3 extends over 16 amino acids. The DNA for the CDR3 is TGTGCCAGCAGTTACAATCTAGGGACAGTCCAAGAGACCCAGTACTTC. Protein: CASSYNLGTVQETQYF.

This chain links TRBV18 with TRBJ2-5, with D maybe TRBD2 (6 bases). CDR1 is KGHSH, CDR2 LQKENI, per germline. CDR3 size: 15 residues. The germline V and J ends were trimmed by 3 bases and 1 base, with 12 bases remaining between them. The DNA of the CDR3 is TGTGCCAGCTCACCGCTAGCGAGTACCCAAGAGACCCAGTACTTC. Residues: CASSPLASTQETQYF.

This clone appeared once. Here the CDR3 DNA reads TGTGCCAGCAGCCAAGCCTTGGCGGGGGGTTACAATGAGCAGTTCTTC. Amino acids: CASSQALAGGYNEQFF. The gene calls are TRBV4-2 and TRBJ2-1; TRBD2 aligns across 8 bases. The CDR3 extends over 16 amino acids. The V segment lost 1 base and the J segment 4 bases; nucleotides outside the gene matches: 6. Per the germline V gene, CDR1 is LGHNA and CDR2 is YNFKEQ.

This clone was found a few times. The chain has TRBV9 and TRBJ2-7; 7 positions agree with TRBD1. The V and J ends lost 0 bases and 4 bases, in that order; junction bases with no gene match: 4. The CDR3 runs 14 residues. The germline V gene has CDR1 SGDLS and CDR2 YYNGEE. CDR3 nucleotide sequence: TGTGCCAGCAGCGTAGACGACAGGGTGTACGAGCAGTACTTC. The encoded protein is CASSVDDRVYEQYF.

The CDR3: CAISEQGLVSPLHF. The CDR3 nucleotides read TGTGCCATCAGCGAGCAGGGATTGGTCTCACCCCTCCACTTT. This chain uses TRBV10-3 with TRBJ1-6, with a weak D call TRBD1 (5 bases). Germline V gives CDR1 ENHRY, CDR2 SYGVKD. Trimming pared 6 bases from V and 10 bases from J, leaving 16 bases between. This CDR3 contains 14 residues.

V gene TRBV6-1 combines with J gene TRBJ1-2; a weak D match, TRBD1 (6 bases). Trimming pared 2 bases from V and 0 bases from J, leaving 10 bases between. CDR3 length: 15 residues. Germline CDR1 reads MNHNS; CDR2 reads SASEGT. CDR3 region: CASSERQASNYGYTF. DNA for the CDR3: TGTGCCAGCAGTGAAAGACAGGCCTCTAACTATGGCTACACCTTC.

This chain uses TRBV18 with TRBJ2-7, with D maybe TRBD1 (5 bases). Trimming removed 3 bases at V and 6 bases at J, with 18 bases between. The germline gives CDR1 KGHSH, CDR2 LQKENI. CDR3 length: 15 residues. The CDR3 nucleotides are TGTGCCAGCTCACCGAGTCAGGGTAGTAGGGGCGAGCAGTACTTC. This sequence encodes CASSPSQGSRGEQYF.